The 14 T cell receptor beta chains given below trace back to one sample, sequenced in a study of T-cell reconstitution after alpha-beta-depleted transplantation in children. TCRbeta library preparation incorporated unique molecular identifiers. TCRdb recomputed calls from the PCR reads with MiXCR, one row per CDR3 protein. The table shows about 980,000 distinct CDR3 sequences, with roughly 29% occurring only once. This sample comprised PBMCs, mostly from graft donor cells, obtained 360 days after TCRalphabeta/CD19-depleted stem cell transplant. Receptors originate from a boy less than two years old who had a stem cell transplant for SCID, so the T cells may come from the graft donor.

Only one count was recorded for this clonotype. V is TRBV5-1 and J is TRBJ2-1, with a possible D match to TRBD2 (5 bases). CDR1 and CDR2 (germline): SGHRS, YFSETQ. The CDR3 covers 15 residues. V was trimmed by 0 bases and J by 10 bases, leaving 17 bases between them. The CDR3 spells CASSLAVGSVSEQFF. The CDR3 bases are TGCGCCAGCAGCTTGGCCGTCGGTAGCGTGTCGGAGCAGTTCTTC.

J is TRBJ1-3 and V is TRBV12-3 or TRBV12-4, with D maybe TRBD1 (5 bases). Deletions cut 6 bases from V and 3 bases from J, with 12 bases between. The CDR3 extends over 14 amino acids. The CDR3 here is CASSPGTRGNTIYF. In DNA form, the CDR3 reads TGTGCCAGCAGCCCCGGGACGCGTGGAAACACCATATATTTT.

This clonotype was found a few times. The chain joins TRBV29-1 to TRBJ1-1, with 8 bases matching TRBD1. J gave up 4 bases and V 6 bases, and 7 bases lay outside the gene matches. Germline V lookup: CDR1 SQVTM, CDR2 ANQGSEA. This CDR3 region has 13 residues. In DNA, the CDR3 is TGCAGCGTAGCTCAGGGGGCCGGCACTGAAGCTTTCTTT. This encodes CSVAQGAGTEAFF.

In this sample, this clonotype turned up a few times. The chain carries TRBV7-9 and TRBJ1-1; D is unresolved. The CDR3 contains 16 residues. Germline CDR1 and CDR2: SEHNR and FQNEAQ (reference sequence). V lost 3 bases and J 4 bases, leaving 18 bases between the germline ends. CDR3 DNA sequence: TGTGCCAGCAGCTTGGCGGCAGCGGCCCTAACCACTGAAGCTTTCTTT. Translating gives CASSLAAAALTTEAFF.

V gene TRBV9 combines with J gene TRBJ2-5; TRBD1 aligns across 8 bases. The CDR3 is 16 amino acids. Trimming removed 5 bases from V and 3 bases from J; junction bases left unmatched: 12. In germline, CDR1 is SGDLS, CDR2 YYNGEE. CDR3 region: CASRTCRGREEETQYF. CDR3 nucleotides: TGTGCCAGCAGGACTTGCAGGGGGCGAGAAGAAGAGACCCAGTACTTC.

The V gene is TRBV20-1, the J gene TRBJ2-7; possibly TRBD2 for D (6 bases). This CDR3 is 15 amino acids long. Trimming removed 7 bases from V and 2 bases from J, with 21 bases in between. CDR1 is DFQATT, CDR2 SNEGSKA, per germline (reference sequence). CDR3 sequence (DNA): TGCAGTGTCAGGGCCACCGGGACTTTCCCCTACGAGCAGTACTTC. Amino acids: CSVRATGTFPYEQYF.

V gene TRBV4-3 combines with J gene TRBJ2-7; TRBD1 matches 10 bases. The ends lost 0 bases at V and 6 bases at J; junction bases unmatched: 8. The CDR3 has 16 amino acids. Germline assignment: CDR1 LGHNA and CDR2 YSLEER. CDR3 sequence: CASSQDGTGVGIEQYF. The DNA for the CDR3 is TGCGCCAGCAGCCAAGATGGGACAGGGGTGGGGATCGAGCAGTACTTC.

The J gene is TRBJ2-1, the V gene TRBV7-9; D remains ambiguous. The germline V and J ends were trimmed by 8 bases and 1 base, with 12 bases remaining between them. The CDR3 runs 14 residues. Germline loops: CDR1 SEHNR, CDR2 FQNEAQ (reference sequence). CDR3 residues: CASPPEGSYNEQFF. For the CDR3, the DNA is TGTGCCAGCCCCCCTGAAGGGTCCTACAATGAGCAGTTCTTC.

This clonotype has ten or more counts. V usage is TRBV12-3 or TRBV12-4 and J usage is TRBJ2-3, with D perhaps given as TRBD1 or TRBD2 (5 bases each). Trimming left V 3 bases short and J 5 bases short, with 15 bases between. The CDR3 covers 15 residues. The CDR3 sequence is CASSFLPSGGDTQYF. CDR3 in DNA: TGTGCCAGCAGTTTTCTCCCTAGTGGGGGAGATACGCAGTATTTT.

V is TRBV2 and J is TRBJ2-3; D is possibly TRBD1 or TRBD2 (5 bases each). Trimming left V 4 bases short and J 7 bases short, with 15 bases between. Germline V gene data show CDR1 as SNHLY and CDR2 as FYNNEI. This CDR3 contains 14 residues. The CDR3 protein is CASSGRDLFNTQYF. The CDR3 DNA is TGTGCCAGCAGTGGCCGGGACCTATTTAATACGCAGTATTTT.

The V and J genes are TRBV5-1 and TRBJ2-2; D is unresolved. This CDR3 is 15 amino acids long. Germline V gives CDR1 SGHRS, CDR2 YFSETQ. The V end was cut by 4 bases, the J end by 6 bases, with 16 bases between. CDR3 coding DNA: TGCGCCAGCAGCCTCTTCCCCAATCCCGCCGGGGAGCTGTTTTTT. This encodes CASSLFPNPAGELFF.

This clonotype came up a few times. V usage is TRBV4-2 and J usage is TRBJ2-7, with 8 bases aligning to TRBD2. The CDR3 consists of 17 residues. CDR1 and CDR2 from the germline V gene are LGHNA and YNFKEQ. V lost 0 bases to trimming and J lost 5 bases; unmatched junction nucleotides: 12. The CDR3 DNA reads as TGTGCCAGCAGCCAAGATCGAAAAGGACTAGCAATCCACGAGCAGTACTTC. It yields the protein CASSQDRKGLAIHEQYF.

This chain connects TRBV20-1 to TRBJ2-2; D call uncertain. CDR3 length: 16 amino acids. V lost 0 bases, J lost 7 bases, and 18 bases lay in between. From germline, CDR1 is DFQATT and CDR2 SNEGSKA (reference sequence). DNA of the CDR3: TGCAGTGCTAGAGATCTCGGGCTAAGATGGGGCGGGGAGCTGTTTTTT. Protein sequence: CSARDLGLRWGGELFF.

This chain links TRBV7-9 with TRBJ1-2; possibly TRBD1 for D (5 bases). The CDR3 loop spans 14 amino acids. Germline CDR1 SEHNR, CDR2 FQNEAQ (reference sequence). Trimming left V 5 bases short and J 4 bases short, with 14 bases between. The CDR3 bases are TGTGCCAGCAGCCACTCGGGACTGAGCTATGGCTACACCTTC. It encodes CASSHSGLSYGYTF. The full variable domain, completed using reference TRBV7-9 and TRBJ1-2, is DTGVSQNPRHKITKRGQNVTFRCDPISEHNRLYWYRQTLGQGPEFLTYFQNEAQLEKSRLLSDRFSAERPKGSFSTLEIQRTEQGDSAMYLCASSHSGLSYGYTFGSGTRLTVV.